Shown below are 31 T cell receptor beta chains from a single sample sequenced in a study of blood T cell repertoires in COVID-19 (TCRdb year 2020). Preparation of the library involved the immunoSEQ multiplex PCR assay. In its TCRdb copy, this immuneACCESS table keeps in-frame sequences only and misses some clones. Where compared with another copy, unresolved V genes explain less than half of these, and the others have no known cause. This sample lists about 300,000 clones; approximately 89% were detected once. Jointly, the top ten make up 1.8% of the sample. The material sequenced was peripheral blood. The source is a woman aged 25 to 39 with COVID-19, enrolled during active disease.

The chain employs TRBV19 and TRBJ2-3; no definite D call. Germline V CDR1 and CDR2: LNHDA, SQIVND (reference sequence). The CDR3 spans 15 residues. V lost 3 bases and J lost 6, with 16 bases in between. The CDR3 coding sequence is TGTGCCAGTAGTATGGCCCACCTCAGTGGTGATACGCAGTATTTT. Its protein product is CASSMAHLSGDTQYF.

The chain couples TRBV5-1 to TRBJ2-1, with 9 positions matching TRBD1. The V segment lost 2 bases and the J segment 10 bases; nucleotides outside the gene matches: 4. CDR3 length equals 13 residues. Germline V lookup: CDR1 SGHRS, CDR2 YFSETQ. Written as DNA, the CDR3 is TGCGCCAGCAGCTTAGACAGGGGGTACGAGCAGTTCTTC. Its translation: CASSLDRGYEQFF.

V usage is TRBV6-6 and J usage is TRBJ2-5; D remains unclear. This CDR3 contains 14 residues. Trimming took 0 bases from V and 5 from J, leaving 10 bases between them. Germline V gene data show CDR1 as MNHNY and CDR2 as SVGAGI (reference sequence). The CDR3 protein is CASSYSPPMETQYF. The CDR3 DNA sequence: TGTGCCAGCAGTTACTCCCCCCCTATGGAGACCCAGTACTTC.

The chain employs TRBV7-9 and TRBJ1-1, with D maybe TRBD1 (6 bases). The germline CDR1 and CDR2 sequences are SEHNR and FQNEAQ (reference sequence). Trimming cost V 1 base and J 3 bases, with 9 bases left between them. There are 14 residues in the CDR3. In DNA form, the CDR3 reads TGTGCCAGCAGCTTAGTTGCAGGGGACACTGAAGCTTTCTTT. Protein product: CASSLVAGDTEAFF.

The V gene is TRBV7-8, the J gene TRBJ1-1; D possibly corresponds to TRBD1 (6 bases). CDR3 length equals 13 residues. V was clipped by 5 bases and J by 6 bases, with 13 bases between them. Germline-derived CDR1 and CDR2 are SGHVS and FQNEAQ. CDR3 amino acids: CASSPRGGPEAFF. CDR3 bases: TGTGCCAGCAGCCCAAGGGGGGGCCCTGAAGCTTTCTTT.

The rearrangement links TRBV4-1 to TRBJ2-1; 10 nucleotides match TRBD2. Germline V gene sequence: CDR1 MGHRA, CDR2 YSYEKL. This CDR3 region has 19 residues. Trimming removed 1 base from V and 0 bases from J; junction bases left unmatched: 9. DNA of the CDR3: TGCGCCAGCAGCCAAGTGTTTGGTAGCGGGGGGAGCTCCTACAATGAGCAGTTCTTC. Encoded protein: CASSQVFGSGGSSYNEQFF.

The J gene is TRBJ1-2, the V gene TRBV19, with TRBD1 identical over 7 bases. With V trimmed by 6 bases and J by 0 bases, 7 bases remained unmatched. The germline CDR1 and CDR2 sequences are LNHDA and SQIVND (reference sequence). The CDR3 sequence is 15 residues long. CDR3 residues: CASSPRQGTNYGYTF. The CDR3 DNA reads as TGTGCCAGTAGCCCCAGACAGGGCACTAACTATGGCTACACCTTC.

The chain combines TRBV12-3 or TRBV12-4 with TRBJ2-1; D is ambiguous. V was trimmed by 3 bases and J by 11 bases, leaving 8 bases between them. The length of the CDR3 is 11 residues. CDR3 in DNA: TGTGCCAGCAGTTTTTCTAGGCAGCAGTTCTTC. This codes for CASSFSRQQFF.

V usage is TRBV28 and J usage is TRBJ1-4, with TRBD1 matching over 9 bases. The germline gives CDR1 MDHEN, CDR2 SYDVKM. This CDR3 comprises 15 residues. V lost 2 bases to trimming and J lost 7 bases; unmatched junction nucleotides: 5. CDR3 sequence (DNA): TGTGCCAGCAGTTTAGGGGACAGGGAAGGTGAAAAACTGTTTTTT. Its translation: CASSLGDREGEKLFF.

The gene calls are TRBV5-4 and TRBJ1-1; 8 bases align to TRBD1. The CDR3 length is 12 residues. CDR1 is SGHNT, CDR2 YYREEE, per germline (reference sequence). The trim removed 4 bases at V and 7 bases at J, leaving 3 bases unmatched. The CDR3 protein is CASSTDRGEAFF. CDR3 bases: TGTGCCAGCAGCACAGACAGGGGTGAAGCTTTCTTT.

The chain joins TRBV7-2 to TRBJ2-5; 14 bases fit TRBD2. The length of the CDR3 is 15 residues. The ends lost 5 bases at V and 5 bases at J; junction bases unmatched: 4. Germline V gene sequence: CDR1 SGHTA, CDR2 FQGNSA. The CDR3 region is CASSPTSGGAETQYF. The DNA of the CDR3 is TGTGCCAGCAGCCCGACTAGCGGGGGGGCGGAGACCCAGTACTTC. Together with reference TRBV7-2 and TRBJ2-5, the CDR3 gives the full variable domain: GAGVSQSPSNKVTEKGKDVELRCDPISGHTALYWYRQSLGQGLEFLIYFQGNSAPDKSGLPSDRFSAERTGGSVSTLTIQRTQQEDSAVYLCASSPTSGGAETQYFGPGTRLLVL.

The chain carries TRBV7-2 and TRBJ2-7, with 15 bases identical to TRBD2. The CDR3 is 17 amino acids. J gave up 2 bases and V 5 bases, and 7 bases lay outside the gene matches. Germline V gene sequence: CDR1 SGHTA, CDR2 FQGNSA. For the CDR3, the DNA is TGTGCCAGCAGCCCGCCGGGACTAGCGGGGGGAACCTACGAGCAGTACTTC. It yields the protein CASSPPGLAGGTYEQYF.

CDR3 nucleotide sequence: TGTGCCAGCAGCCAACAGGGGGCCACAGATACGCAGTATTTT. Translated, it gives CASSQQGATDTQYF. The rearrangement links TRBV7-3 to TRBJ2-3; 9 bases align to TRBD1. Germline CDR1 is SGHTA and CDR2 is FQGTGA. The CDR3 is 14 amino acids. After removal of 5 bases from V and 2 bases from J, the junction contained 2 bases not matched to a gene.

This chain uses TRBV28 with TRBJ2-1; 8 bases are shared with TRBD1. The J segment lost 7 bases and the V segment lost 5 bases, leaving 7 bases of the junction unmatched. This CDR3 contains 14 residues. Germline V CDR1 and CDR2: MDHEN, SYDVKM. Written as DNA, the CDR3 is TGTGCCAGCAGTAGGACAGGGTCTAGGAATGAGCAGTTCTTC. Translated: CASSRTGSRNEQFF.

The V and J genes are TRBV7-8 and TRBJ1-5; possibly TRBD1 for D (5 bases). The germline gives CDR1 SGHVS, CDR2 FQNEAQ. The CDR3 consists of 14 residues. Deletions cut 5 bases from V and 3 bases from J, with 11 bases between. The CDR3 is CASSPDRFNQPQHF. The CDR3 DNA is TGTGCCAGCAGCCCAGACAGATTCAATCAGCCCCAGCATTTT.

The chain recombines TRBV2 with TRBJ2-1; D call uncertain. CDR1 is SNHLY, CDR2 FYNNEI, per germline. The CDR3 sequence is 12 residues long. V lost 7 bases and J 8 bases, leaving 12 bases between the germline ends. The CDR3 loop is CASTNKRYEQFF. The CDR3 DNA follows: TGTGCCAGCACCAACAAGCGTTATGAGCAGTTCTTC.

This chain links TRBV2 with TRBJ1-4; D is perhaps TRBD1 (6 bases). Germline assignment: CDR1 SNHLY and CDR2 FYNNEI. V was clipped by 7 bases and J by 8 bases, with 14 bases between them. There are 13 residues in the CDR3. CDR3 coding DNA: TGTGCCAGCAACAGGGAGAGTAGAGAAAAACTGTTTTTT. Residues: CASNRESREKLFF. The entire variable domain, with the rest obtained from reference TRBV2 and TRBJ1-4, is as follows: EPEVTQTPSHQVTQMGQEVILRCVPISNHLYFYWYRQILGQKVEFLVSFYNNEISEKSEIFDDQFSVERPDGSNFTLKIRSTKLEDSAMYFCASNRESREKLFFGSGTQLSVL.

The CDR3: CATGQATYEQYV. For the CDR3, the DNA is TGTGCCACCGGACAGGCGACCTACGAGCAGTACGTC. The chain has TRBV10-3 and TRBJ2-7; TRBD1 aligns across 7 bases. The CDR3 extends over 12 amino acids. The trim removed 10 bases at V and 2 bases at J, leaving 5 bases unmatched. Germline CDR1 and CDR2: ENHRY and SYGVKD.

This chain connects TRBV27 to TRBJ2-1; D is possibly TRBD2 (5 bases). Germline V gene lookup returns CDR1 MNHEY and CDR2 SMNVEV (reference sequence). Trimming stripped 3 bases from V and 0 bases from J, with 9 bases between. This CDR3 has 15 residues. CDR3 region: CASSFLGDSYNEQFF. The CDR3 nucleotides read TGTGCCAGCAGTTTCCTCGGGGACTCCTACAATGAGCAGTTCTTC.

This clone was seen a single time. V is TRBV29-1 and J is TRBJ1-1, with no clear D. The CDR3 loop spans 11 amino acids. With 4 bases removed from V and 5 bases from J, the gap between germline ends came to 8 bases. CDR1 and CDR2 (germline): SQVTM, ANQGSEA. The CDR3 DNA reads as TGCAGCGTTGGAACGGGGACTGAAGCTTTCTTT. This sequence encodes CSVGTGTEAFF.

This clone is a singleton in its sample. The chain recombines TRBV2 with TRBJ2-7; possible D gene TRBD1, 6 bases. Germline lookup yields CDR1 SNHLY and CDR2 FYNNEI. The CDR3 is 13 amino acids. V lost 7 bases to trimming and J lost 3 bases, with 13 bases between them. The CDR3 DNA reads as TGTGCCAGCAACTGGGACAAACACTACGAGCAGTACTTC. As protein: CASNWDKHYEQYF.

The chain recombines TRBV7-9 with TRBJ2-2; D is uncertain. CDR1 SEHNR and CDR2 FQNEAQ come from the germline V gene (reference sequence). V shed 5 bases and J shed 7 bases, with 14 bases lying between them. The CDR3 has 14 amino acids. In DNA form, the CDR3 reads TGTGCCAGCAGCCCCGGTGATCGCATCGGGGAGCTGTTTTTT. Encoded protein: CASSPGDRIGELFF.

The J gene is TRBJ2-3, the V gene TRBV19; no reliable D call. Germline V gene lookup returns CDR1 LNHDA and CDR2 SQIVND (reference sequence). Trimming cost V 3 bases and J 4 bases, with 11 bases left between them. The CDR3 spans 14 residues. The CDR3 here is CASSIFLDADTQYF. CDR3 nucleotide sequence: TGTGCCAGTAGTATTTTTCTAGATGCAGATACGCAGTATTTT.

The chain joins TRBV7-2 to TRBJ2-7; possibly TRBD2 for D (6 bases). Germline V gene sequence: CDR1 SGHTA, CDR2 FQGNSA. Trimming took off 5 bases at V and 5 bases at J, with 13 bases between the two ends. This CDR3 region has 13 residues. The DNA of the CDR3 is TGTGCCAGCAGCCGGAGACCGGGGGACGAGCAGTACTTC. Translated, it gives CASSRRPGDEQYF.

This chain connects TRBV7-2 to TRBJ2-7; TRBD2 aligns across 9 bases. CDR3 size: 15 residues. The germline CDR1 and CDR2 sequences are SGHTA and FQGNSA. The V and J ends lost 1 base and 2 bases, in that order; junction bases with no gene match: 3. The CDR3 coding sequence is TGTGCCAGCAGCTTAGAGCTAGCGGGGACCTACGAGCAGTACTTC. Amino acids: CASSLELAGTYEQYF.

The table lists this clone with a count of one. The V gene is TRBV5-4, the J gene TRBJ1-2; TRBD1 matches at 9 bases. This CDR3 region has 14 residues. Looked up from germline, CDR1 is SGHNT and CDR2 is YYREEE (reference sequence). V trimming: 0 bases; J trimming: 7 bases; junction bases outside the gene matches: 4. CDR3 bases: TGTGCCAGCAGCTTGGACAGGGGGCTATCTGGCTACACCTTC. Its translation is CASSLDRGLSGYTF.

This clone showed up many times. The chain employs TRBV10-2 and TRBJ2-6, with 14 bases identical to TRBD2. With V trimmed by 4 bases and J by 3 bases, 2 bases remained unmatched. The germline V gene has CDR1 WSHSY and CDR2 SAAADI. The CDR3 has 17 amino acids. The CDR3 spells CASSGGTSGGGANVLTF. Written as DNA, the CDR3 is TGCGCCAGCAGTGGGGGGACTAGCGGGGGTGGGGCCAACGTCCTGACTTTC.

The chain joins TRBV6-8 to TRBJ1-5; 10 nucleotides line up with TRBD1. Germline lookup yields CDR1 MNHGY and CDR2 SAAAGT. The CDR3 spans 15 residues. Trimming took 6 bases from V and 5 from J; bases not matched to a gene: 7. The CDR3 DNA reads TGTGCCAGCAGCTCGGCCGACAGGGGGCATCAGCCCCAGCATTTT. The encoded protein is CASSSADRGHQPQHF.

The rearrangement links TRBV6-5 to TRBJ1-6; D remains ambiguous. V was shortened by 2 bases and J by 10 bases, with 15 bases between the two germline ends. Germline V gene data show CDR1 as MNHEY and CDR2 as SVGAGI. This CDR3 is 15 amino acids long. CDR3 nucleotide sequence: TGTGCCAGCAGTTACAGTGAGCTAGGCCGCTCACCCCTCCACTTT. Residues: CASSYSELGRSPLHF.

The chain joins TRBV7-2 to TRBJ1-2, with D possibly TRBD1 on 6 matching bases. This CDR3 spans 13 amino acids. Germline values: CDR1 SGHTA, CDR2 FQGNSA. V lost 2 bases and J lost 8, with 12 bases in between. The CDR3: CASSLPQGRGYTF. CDR3 sequence (DNA): TGTGCCAGCAGCTTACCTCAGGGGAGAGGCTACACCTTC. Filled out from reference TRBV7-2 and TRBJ1-2, the complete variable domain reads GAGVSQSPSNKVTEKGKDVELRCDPISGHTALYWYRQSLGQGLEFLIYFQGNSAPDKSGLPSDRFSAERTGGSVSTLTIQRTQQEDSAVYLCASSLPQGRGYTFGSGTRLTVV.

The gene calls are TRBV5-4 and TRBJ1-2; D is possibly TRBD1 (6 bases). The CDR3 spans 14 residues. Trimming cost V 4 bases and J 1 base, with 11 bases left between them. CDR1 is SGHNT and CDR2 is YYREEE in the germline V gene (reference sequence). The CDR3: CASSQQGVNYGYTF. The CDR3 nucleotides are TGTGCCAGCAGCCAACAGGGTGTTAACTATGGCTACACCTTC.